This paragraph reports one T cell receptor beta chain. This sample was included in a study of naive and memory T cell subsets. V lost 4 bases and J lost 5, with 15 bases in between. The CDR3 contains 15 residues. CDR1 MNHNY and CDR2 SVGAGI come from the germline V gene (reference sequence). Two oligonucleotides, mixed equimolar, formed the beta constant-region primer covering TRBC1 and TRBC2. TCRdb re-called the UMI-ligation and nested PCR reads with MiXCR, one entry per CDR3 protein. The data show tens of thousands of distinct CDR3 sequences, around 13% seen once. The V gene is TRBV6-6, the J gene TRBJ2-1; no clear D. Material for sequencing was central memory CD4+ T cells from blood. The sequence was obtained from a human donor in good health. The CDR3 sequence: CASSSISTWDNEQFF. The CDR3 coding sequence is TGTGCCAGCAGTTCAATATCAACTTGGGACAATGAGCAGTTCTTC.